This TCR beta chain was sequenced in a study of metastatic and nonmetastatic thyroid tumors. Looking at the study overall: For malignant and benign thyroid patients, tumor or nodule tissue and blood were the sources whose repertoires were compared.

Patients were all untreated before their thyroid surgery. This clone qualifies as medium-sized (0.01 to 0.1%). Germline CDR1 is MNHEY and CDR2 is SMNVEV (reference sequence). The CDR3 contains 20 residues. Germline trimming cut 3 bases from V and 6 bases from J; bases unmatched to any gene: 17. MiXCR reprocessed the PCR reads for TCRdb. The profile shows about 7,300 clones, approximately 18% of them singletons. The sequencing input was adjacent normal tissue. This clonotype originated in a female donor with papillary thyroid cancer or a benign thyroid nodule (not recorded which). Some clones in this sample may be carry-over from other donors' samples. The chain links TRBV27 to TRBJ2-3; 14 bases align to TRBD2. The chain's CDR3 is CASSFGTAGTSGRWVDTQYF. CDR3 nucleotides: TGTGCCAGCAGTTTCGGTACCGCCGGGACTAGCGGGAGATGGGTGGATACGCAGTATTTT.